The 20 T cell receptor beta chains below come from one sample, sequenced in a study of vaccination and CD4 T cells after COVID-19. TCRdb passed the PCR reads through MiXCR, listing each CDR3 protein once. The sample shows 35,000 to 45,000 distinct CDR3 sequences, about 34% of them seen only once. Time point in this sample: late sampling 161 to 241 days after vaccination in three convalescent patients. Specimen: CD4+ T cells from blood, collected about 7 months after SARS-CoV-2 vaccination. The receptors here all came from a human donor who had recovered from COVID-19.

This chain joins TRBV6-1 and TRBJ1-2; a weak D match, TRBD1 (5 bases). The CDR3 totals 14 residues. The germline CDR1 and CDR2 sequences are MNHNS and SASEGT. V gave up 5 bases and J gave up 5 bases, with 15 bases separating them. CDR3 loop: CASSKVLGRYGYTF. The CDR3 region has the DNA TGTGCCAGCAGTAAAGTCCTGGGACGTTATGGCTACACCTTC.

The chain couples TRBV6-5 to TRBJ1-1; D is perhaps TRBD1 (5 bases). The ends were cut back, 2 bases at V and 6 bases at J, with 10 bases in the middle. Germline V CDR1 and CDR2: MNHEY, SVGAGI. The CDR3 is made up of 13 amino acids. The CDR3 spells CASSYQRDAEAFF. The CDR3, as DNA: TGTGCCAGCAGTTACCAAAGGGACGCTGAAGCTTTCTTT.

The rearrangement uses TRBV7-2 and TRBJ2-2, with TRBD2 matching 9 bases. The trim removed 4 bases at V and 4 bases at J, leaving 10 bases unmatched. The CDR3 contains 17 residues. CDR1 and CDR2 from the germline V gene are SGHTA and FQGNSA. The CDR3 protein is CASSSTLAGSGTGELFF. In DNA form, the CDR3 reads TGTGCCAGCAGCTCCACGCTAGCGGGAAGTGGCACCGGGGAGCTGTTTTTT.

J is TRBJ2-6 and V is TRBV27; D is undetermined. The CDR3 loop spans 14 amino acids. Looked up from germline, CDR1 is MNHEY and CDR2 is SMNVEV (reference sequence). V gave up 10 bases and J gave up 2 bases, with 12 bases separating them. CDR3: CATTPQAGANVLTF. CDR3 nucleotides: TGTGCCACCACACCTCAGGCTGGGGCCAACGTCCTGACTTTC.

This clonotype was recorded a few times. The V call is TRBV28, the J call TRBJ2-6; 8 bases fit TRBD2. Germline V gene data show CDR1 as MDHEN and CDR2 as SYDVKM. The junction had 2 bases not matched to a gene; V was cut back by 5 bases and J by 2 bases. CDR3 length equals 15 residues. The CDR3 loop is CASSRGGTGANVLTF. As DNA, the CDR3 is TGTGCCAGCAGTCGGGGGGGGACTGGGGCCAACGTCCTGACTTTC.

This chain joins TRBV19 and TRBJ2-5; D uncertain. The V and J ends lost 2 bases and 3 bases respectively, with 13 bases between them. CDR1 and CDR2 (germline): LNHDA, SQIVND (reference sequence). This CDR3 spans 15 amino acids. CDR3 loop: CASSIWARREETQYF. The CDR3 nucleotides read TGTGCCAGTAGTATATGGGCCCGTAGGGAAGAGACCCAGTACTTC.

This clonotype has a handful of counts. The chain is built from TRBV27 and TRBJ2-5; D may be TRBD1 or TRBD2 (6 bases each). From germline, CDR1 is MNHEY and CDR2 SMNVEV (reference sequence). V was shortened by 0 bases and J by 2 bases, with 10 bases between the two germline ends. CDR3 length: 15 amino acids. The DNA for the CDR3 is TGTGCCAGCAGTTTATCACAGGGAGGTCAAGAGACCCAGTACTTC. Translated: CASSLSQGGQETQYF.

The chain joins TRBV6-1 to TRBJ1-6; TRBD1 aligns across 7 bases. V gave up 5 bases and J gave up 11 bases; unmatched junction bases: 3. There are 12 residues in the CDR3. Germline V gene lookup returns CDR1 MNHNS and CDR2 SASEGT. Written as DNA, the CDR3 is TGTGCCAGCAGTACAGGGGAAGCACCCCTCCACTTT. Protein product: CASSTGEAPLHF.

V gene TRBV28 combines with J gene TRBJ1-1, with D possibly being TRBD1 (6 bases). V was pared by 5 bases and J by 5 bases, with 12 bases between. The CDR3 consists of 13 residues. Germline assignment: CDR1 MDHEN and CDR2 SYDVKM. CDR3 in amino acids: CASSPIRGTEAFF. DNA for the CDR3: TGTGCCAGCAGTCCAATCAGGGGAACTGAAGCTTTCTTT.

The V call is TRBV7-6, the J call TRBJ2-7; 9 bases map to TRBD2. CDR3 size: 15 residues. Germline V lookup: CDR1 SGHVS, CDR2 FNYEAQ. Trimming cost V 0 bases and J 2 bases; bases outside gene matches: 2. The CDR3 DNA sequence: TGTGCCAGCAGCTTAGCGGCTAGCGGGACCTACGAGCAGTACTTC. It is translated as CASSLAASGTYEQYF.

This clonotype was observed a few times. The rearrangement uses TRBV27 and TRBJ1-2, with D maybe TRBD1 (5 bases). This CDR3 has 14 residues. V lost 5 bases, J lost 3 bases, and 13 bases lay in between. Germline V gene sequence: CDR1 MNHEY, CDR2 SMNVEV (reference sequence). CDR3 bases: TGTGCCAGCAGTCCCCGGGGCCCCCACTATGGCTACACCTTC. This gives the protein CASSPRGPHYGYTF.

The gene calls are TRBV20-1 and TRBJ2-3; 9 bases are a match to TRBD2. This CDR3 spans 14 amino acids. Germline CDR1 and CDR2: DFQATT and SNEGSKA (reference sequence). V trimming: 4 bases; J trimming: 3 bases; junction bases outside the gene matches: 5. CDR3 sequence reads: CSATASGITDTQYF. In nucleotides, the CDR3 is TGCAGTGCTACTGCTAGCGGGATTACAGATACGCAGTATTTT.

Only one count was recorded for this clonotype. CDR3 nucleotides: TGTGCCAGCAGCGAACGACTAGCGGGGGTCCCCTACGAGCAGTACTTC. Translating it yields CASSERLAGVPYEQYF. This chain joins TRBV7-9 and TRBJ2-7; 12 bases are shared with TRBD2. The germline V gene encodes CDR1 SEHNR and CDR2 FQNEAQ (reference sequence). CDR3 length: 16 residues. V gave up 5 bases and J gave up 2 bases; unmatched junction bases: 7.

This clonotype was picked up one time. This chain connects TRBV7-3 to TRBJ2-7, with 7 bases lining up with TRBD1. Losses at the gene ends were 5 bases for V and 1 base for J; bases not matched to a gene: 5. There are 14 residues in the CDR3. Germline CDR1 reads SGHTA; CDR2 reads FQGTGA. The CDR3 region is CASSPDRYSYEQYF. In DNA, the CDR3 is TGTGCCAGCAGCCCGGACAGGTATTCCTACGAGCAGTACTTC.

This clonotype was observed a handful of times. V gene TRBV27 combines with J gene TRBJ2-7; D tentatively fits TRBD1 or TRBD2 (5 bases each). Trimming removed 2 bases at V and 0 bases at J, with 26 bases between. The germline gives CDR1 MNHEY, CDR2 SMNVEV (reference sequence). The length of the CDR3 is 20 residues. CDR3 bases: TGTGCCAGCAGTTTAGAGGGGCAGGGTGGCCTCCAATCTGACTCCTACGAGCAGTACTTC. Its translation is CASSLEGQGGLQSDSYEQYF.

This clonotype was detected a few times. J is TRBJ2-5 and V is TRBV6-1; perhaps D is TRBD1 or TRBD2 (5 bases each). V was pared by 2 bases and J by 3 bases, with 10 bases between. The CDR3 has 14 residues. Germline values: CDR1 MNHNS, CDR2 SASEGT. DNA of the CDR3: TGTGCCAGCAGTGAACTGGGGCGGGAAGAGACCCAGTACTTC. It encodes CASSELGREETQYF.

The chain recombines TRBV6-1 with TRBJ2-5; 9 bases match TRBD1. J lost 4 bases, V lost 6 bases, and 3 bases had no gene match. In germline, CDR1 is MNHNS, CDR2 SASEGT. CDR3 size: 13 residues. The CDR3 coding sequence is TGTGCCAGCAGCGACAGGGGGTTAGAGACCCAGTACTTC. It translates to CASSDRGLETQYF.

This chain links TRBV5-1 with TRBJ2-5, with 7 positions matching TRBD2. This CDR3 region has 16 residues. Germline V gives CDR1 SGHRS, CDR2 YFSETQ. Trimming cost V 0 bases and J 1 base; bases outside gene matches: 6. In DNA form, the CDR3 reads TGCGCCAGCAGCTTGGAGGCTAGCGGAAGCCAAGAGACCCAGTACTTC. Translation gives CASSLEASGSQETQYF. The full variable domain, completed using reference TRBV5-1 and TRBJ2-5, is KAGVTQTPRYLIKTRGQQVTLSCSPISGHRSVSWYQQTPGQGLQFLFEYFSETQRNKGNFPGRFSGRQFSNSRSEMNVSTLELGDSALYLCASSLEASGSQETQYFGPGTRLLVL.

This clonotype was counted a few times. The chain carries TRBV7-2 and TRBJ2-3; no firm D call. With 2 bases removed from V and 3 bases from J, the gap between germline ends came to 6 bases. Germline values: CDR1 SGHTA, CDR2 FQGNSA. This CDR3 comprises 13 residues. CDR3 sequence reads: CASSLLGTDTQYF. Here the CDR3 DNA reads TGTGCCAGCAGCTTATTGGGAACAGATACGCAGTATTTT.

The genes are TRBV7-8 and TRBJ1-6; 10 bases agree with TRBD1. CDR3 length: 13 amino acids. Germline CDR1 reads SGHVS; CDR2 reads FQNEAQ. V lost 8 bases and J lost 8; bases outside the gene matches: 3. In DNA form, the CDR3 reads TGTGCCAGCGCGGGACAGGGGTATTCACCCCTCCACTTT. Its translation is CASAGQGYSPLHF.